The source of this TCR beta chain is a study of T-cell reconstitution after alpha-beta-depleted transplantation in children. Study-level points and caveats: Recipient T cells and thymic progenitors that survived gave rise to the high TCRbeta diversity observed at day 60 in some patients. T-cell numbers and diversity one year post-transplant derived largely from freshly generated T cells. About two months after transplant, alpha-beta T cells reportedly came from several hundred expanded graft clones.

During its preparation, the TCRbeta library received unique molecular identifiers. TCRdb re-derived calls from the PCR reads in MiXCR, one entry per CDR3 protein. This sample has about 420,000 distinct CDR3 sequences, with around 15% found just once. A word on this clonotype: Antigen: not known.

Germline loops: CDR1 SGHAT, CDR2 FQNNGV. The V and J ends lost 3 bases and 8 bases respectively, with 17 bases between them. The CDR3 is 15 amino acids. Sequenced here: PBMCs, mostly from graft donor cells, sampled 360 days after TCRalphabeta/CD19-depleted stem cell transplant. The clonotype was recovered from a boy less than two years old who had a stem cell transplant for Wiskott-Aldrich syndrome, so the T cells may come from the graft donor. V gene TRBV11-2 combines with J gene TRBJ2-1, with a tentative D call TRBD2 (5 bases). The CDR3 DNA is TGTGCCAGCAGCTTCCGGGGAAGGCCTAGGGATGAGCAGTTCTTC. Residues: CASSFRGRPRDEQFF.